These 29 T cell receptor beta chains were all obtained from the same sample, sequenced in a study of OX40 agonist ivuxolimab in advanced cancers. Only in-frame clones appear in the TCRdb table, and some are missing; sequencing was by immunoSEQ multiplex PCR. The repertoire holds about 50,000 clones, around 90% seen once, with approximately 2% in the top ten. This material consisted of CD4+ or CD8+ T cells sorted from blood, taken in a trial of the OX40 agonist ivuxolimab. The receptors come from an adult with an advanced solid tumor such as melanoma, head and neck, liver or kidney cancer.

This rearrangement joins TRBV7-3 to TRBJ2-7, with D perhaps matching TRBD1 or TRBD2 (5 bases each). Germline CDR1 reads SGHTA; CDR2 reads FQGTGA. The CDR3 spans 13 residues. The V end lost 5 bases, the J end lost 3 bases, and 11 bases lay between the germline ends. The CDR3 loop reads CASSRDLDYEQYF. For the CDR3, the DNA is TGTGCCAGCAGCCGGGACCTCGACTACGAGCAGTACTTC.

The chain links TRBV19 to TRBJ2-1; 14 nucleotides match TRBD2. Germline V CDR1 and CDR2: LNHDA, SQIVND (reference sequence). The CDR3 is made up of 17 amino acids. With 4 bases clipped from V and 6 bases from J, the junction kept 8 bases outside the gene matches. The CDR3 sequence is CASSSWTSGRLANEQFF. CDR3 DNA: TGTGCCAGTAGTAGCTGGACTAGCGGGAGGCTCGCCAATGAGCAGTTCTTC.

The DNA of the CDR3 is TGCGCCAGCAGCCAACGTAAACAGACTAGCCTTGGCACCGGGGAGCTGTTTTTT. Protein sequence: CASSQRKQTSLGTGELFF. The chain has TRBV4-1 and TRBJ2-2, with 7 bases aligning to TRBD2. Germline trimming cut 2 bases from V and 4 bases from J; bases unmatched to any gene: 13. Germline V gene sequence: CDR1 MGHRA, CDR2 YSYEKL. This CDR3 region has 18 residues.

The J gene is TRBJ1-2, the V gene TRBV29-1; D possibly corresponds to TRBD1 (5 bases). Germline V gene lookup returns CDR1 SQVTM and CDR2 ANQGSEA. V was clipped by 7 bases and J by 4 bases, with 13 bases between them. CDR3 length equals 12 residues. CDR3 region: CSAGGTFYGYTF. CDR3 bases: TGCAGCGCGGGGGGGACCTTCTATGGCTACACCTTC.

The chain joins TRBV2 to TRBJ2-1, with 9 bases identical to TRBD2. The ends lost 7 bases at V and 7 bases at J; junction bases unmatched: 11. This CDR3 has 15 amino acids. Germline-derived CDR1 and CDR2 are SNHLY and FYNNEI. The CDR3 reads CASIRPSGVGNEQFF. CDR3 bases: TGTGCCAGCATTCGCCCTAGCGGGGTCGGGAATGAGCAGTTCTTC.

The V gene is TRBV11-2, the J gene TRBJ2-7; TRBD1 matches 7 bases. Trimming at V came to 4 bases and at J to 0 bases, leaving 6 bases not matched to a gene. The CDR3 covers 15 residues. Germline V gene sequence: CDR1 SGHAT, CDR2 FQNNGV. The CDR3, as DNA: TGTGCCAGCAGCTCCGTGACAGGGAGCTCCTACGAGCAGTACTTC. Translation gives CASSSVTGSSYEQYF.

The CDR3 spells CASSEVVSGGYTF. CDR3 DNA: TGTGCCAGCAGTGAAGTGGTGTCGGGCGGCTACACCTTC. The V and J genes are TRBV6-1 and TRBJ1-2, with D unclear. Germline assignment: CDR1 MNHNS and CDR2 SASEGT. The CDR3 length is 13 residues. V lost 1 base to trimming and J lost 8 bases, with 11 bases between them.

This clone turned up a few times. This chain uses TRBV11-2 with TRBJ1-1; perhaps TRBD1 as D (5 bases). This CDR3 spans 14 amino acids. Looked up from germline, CDR1 is SGHAT and CDR2 is FQNNGV. The V and J ends lost 3 bases and 2 bases respectively, with 10 bases between them. The CDR3 is CASSLTAFNTEAFF. The CDR3 DNA reads as TGTGCCAGCAGCTTGACAGCTTTCAACACTGAAGCTTTCTTT. The variable domain in full, with the rest retrieved from reference TRBV11-2 and TRBJ1-1, is EAGVAQSPRYKIIEKRQSVAFWCNPISGHATLYWYQQILGQGPKLLIQFQNNGVVDDSQLPKDRFSAERLKGVDSTLKIQPAKLEDSAVYLCASSLTAFNTEAFFGQGTRLTVV.

V gene TRBV5-3 combines with J gene TRBJ2-7, with TRBD1 matching over 7 bases. TRBV5-3 is noted as an ORF with a role that remains uncertain. This CDR3 region has 19 residues. The J segment lost 2 bases and the V segment lost 0 bases, leaving 17 bases of the junction unmatched. CDR3 nucleotides: TGTGCCAGAAGCTTGGAGGGGGCAGGGTTGGGTGTTTGGGCCTACGAGCAGTACTTC. Amino acid sequence: CARSLEGAGLGVWAYEQYF.

This clone has just a few counts. The chain joins TRBV7-2 to TRBJ2-7; 10 nucleotides agree with TRBD2. The J segment lost 2 bases and the V segment lost 0 bases, leaving 4 bases of the junction unmatched. CDR1 SGHTA and CDR2 FQGNSA come from the germline V gene. The CDR3 length is 16 residues. The CDR3 DNA sequence: TGTGCCAGCAGCTTAGCGCTAGCGGGGGTGGCCTACGAGCAGTACTTC. It yields the protein CASSLALAGVAYEQYF. Complete variable domain (other parts from reference TRBV7-2 and TRBJ2-7): GAGVSQSPSNKVTEKGKDVELRCDPISGHTALYWYRQSLGQGLEFLIYFQGNSAPDKSGLPSDRFSAERTGGSVSTLTIQRTQQEDSAVYLCASSLALAGVAYEQYFGPGTRLTVT.

The V gene is TRBV5-4, the J gene TRBJ2-2; 11 nucleotides agree with TRBD2. V dropped 3 bases and J dropped 8; count of bases not matched to a gene: 6. The length of the CDR3 is 15 residues. Germline V gives CDR1 SGHNT, CDR2 YYREEE (reference sequence). The CDR3 nucleotides read TGTGCCAGCAGCTCTGGACTAGCGGGTACAGGGGAGCTGTTTTTT. Translating it yields CASSSGLAGTGELFF.

This chain uses TRBV25-1 with TRBJ2-2, with 9 nucleotides matching TRBD1. J lost 1 base, V lost 5 bases, and 5 bases had no gene match. The CDR3 is 16 residues long. The germline CDR1 and CDR2 sequences are MGHDK and SYGVNS. This chain's CDR3 is CASSPRDRVNTGELFF. CDR3 nucleotides: TGTGCCAGCAGTCCCCGGGACAGGGTGAACACCGGGGAGCTGTTTTTT.

This chain joins TRBV7-9 and TRBJ1-2; 9 positions agree with TRBD1. V gave up 4 bases and J gave up 7 bases; unmatched junction bases: 13. Germline V CDR1 and CDR2: SEHNR, FQNEAQ (reference sequence). This CDR3 is built from 16 residues. The CDR3 protein is CASSSHVGTGTLGYTF. CDR3 bases: TGTGCCAGCAGCTCACACGTTGGGACAGGGACTCTTGGCTACACCTTC.

The chain uses TRBV4-1 and TRBJ1-5; 12 nucleotides match TRBD1. The V gene's germline CDR1 is MGHRA and CDR2 YSYEKL. The CDR3 is 19 amino acids. After removal of 1 base from V and 4 bases from J, the junction contained 11 bases not matched to a gene. The CDR3 spells CASSQGLARGQGANQPQHF. For the CDR3, the DNA is TGCGCCAGCAGCCAAGGGTTGGCCCGGGGACAGGGGGCAAATCAGCCCCAGCATTTT.

This clone appeared a single time. The genes are TRBV6-5 and TRBJ1-1; TRBD1 is a possible D gene (5 bases). V was trimmed by 6 bases and J by 2 bases, leaving 10 bases between them. The CDR3 consists of 13 residues. Per germline, CDR1 MNHEY and CDR2 SVGAGI. The CDR3 loop reads CASSIQGNTEAFF. In DNA form, the CDR3 reads TGTGCCAGCAGCATCCAGGGAAACACTGAAGCTTTCTTT.

The chain employs TRBV2 and TRBJ2-1, with D possibly matching TRBD2 (5 bases). Germline CDR1 reads SNHLY; CDR2 reads FYNNEI. V was trimmed by 7 bases and J by 3 bases, leaving 13 bases between them. The CDR3 runs 14 residues. CDR3: CASTPLEHYNEQFF. In DNA form, the CDR3 reads TGTGCCAGCACCCCACTAGAACACTACAATGAGCAGTTCTTC.

The V and J genes are TRBV11-2 and TRBJ1-1; D is ambiguous. With 7 bases removed from V and 0 bases from J, the gap between germline ends came to 15 bases. This CDR3 is 15 amino acids long. Germline V gene data show CDR1 as SGHAT and CDR2 as FQNNGV. CDR3 amino acids: CASTLAPGVNTEAFF. The DNA of the CDR3 is TGTGCCAGCACACTTGCCCCGGGCGTGAACACTGAAGCTTTCTTT.

This sequence joins TRBV11-2 and TRBJ2-1; 8 positions agree with TRBD1. This CDR3 is built from 17 residues. Germline V gives CDR1 SGHAT, CDR2 FQNNGV. V dropped 1 base and J dropped 4; count of bases not matched to a gene: 9. CDR3 region: CASSLGSGTGDYNEQFF. CDR3 nucleotides: TGTGCCAGCAGCTTAGGTTCCGGGACAGGTGATTACAATGAGCAGTTCTTC.

This clone turned up a few times. The genes are TRBV7-6 and TRBJ2-5; tentative D call: TRBD1 (6 bases). The CDR3 loop spans 15 amino acids. The V end lost 3 bases, the J end lost 3 bases, and 14 bases lay between the germline ends. Germline values: CDR1 SGHVS, CDR2 FNYEAQ. The CDR3 DNA follows: TGTGCCAGCAGCTTGGGCCCAACAGGGAAAGAGACCCAGTACTTC. Its protein product is CASSLGPTGKETQYF.

This sequence joins TRBV20-1 and TRBJ1-1; no reliable D call. Germline values: CDR1 DFQATT, CDR2 SNEGSKA (reference sequence). V was clipped by 1 base and J by 9 bases, with 9 bases between them. There are 11 residues in the CDR3. The CDR3 sequence is CSARGPRQAFF. Written as DNA, the CDR3 is TGCAGTGCTAGAGGACCCCGCCAAGCTTTCTTT.

The chain is built from TRBV28 and TRBJ2-2, with D possibly TRBD2 on 6 matching bases. Germline CDR1 reads MDHEN; CDR2 reads SYDVKM. The ends were cut back, 6 bases at V and 1 base at J, with 21 bases in the middle. The length of the CDR3 is 18 residues. The CDR3 loop is CASRPTEGWLVNTGELFF. The CDR3 DNA reads as TGTGCCAGCAGGCCTACGGAGGGGTGGCTAGTGAACACCGGGGAGCTGTTTTTT.

This sequence joins TRBV29-1 and TRBJ2-1, with 10 bases that match TRBD1. Unmatched junction bases numbered 4, after V lost 7 bases and J lost 7 bases. CDR1 is SQVTM, CDR2 ANQGSEA, per germline. The CDR3 consists of 12 residues. In DNA form, the CDR3 reads TGCAGCGCCTGGACAGGGGGTAATGAGCAGTTCTTC. Protein sequence: CSAWTGGNEQFF.

The chain combines TRBV12-5 with TRBJ2-7; 11 nucleotides match TRBD2. The CDR3 has 20 residues. J was trimmed by 1 base and V by 0 bases; bases with no gene match: 14. Germline loops: CDR1 LGHNT, CDR2 FRNRAP. CDR3 loop: CASGLVLSRLAGGKSYEQYF. The CDR3 DNA sequence: TGTGCTAGTGGTTTGGTACTGAGTAGGCTAGCGGGAGGAAAATCCTACGAGCAGTACTTC.

This clone was counted between two and nine times. The chain joins TRBV21-1 to TRBJ2-4; the table's D call, TRBD2, has no DNA check behind it. TRBV21-1 is a pseudogene. There are 15 residues in the CDR3. The DNA of the CDR3 is TGTGCCAGCATCGGAGCGGGGGCGGCCAAAAACATTCAGTACTTC. The encoded protein is CASIGAGAAKNIQYF.

In this sample, this clone turned up once. The chain couples TRBV27 to TRBJ1-1, with TRBD1 as a possible D gene (5 bases). Trimming shortened V by 6 bases and J by 1 base, and 9 bases separated the two germline ends. CDR3 length: 13 amino acids. Per the germline V gene, CDR1 is MNHEY and CDR2 is SMNVEV (reference sequence). The CDR3 loop reads CASRYDRNTEAFF. The CDR3 DNA follows: TGTGCCAGCAGATACGACAGGAACACTGAAGCTTTCTTT.

This clone was found once. This rearrangement joins TRBV18 to TRBJ2-7, with D tentatively TRBD1 or TRBD2 (5 bases each). The CDR3 is 14 amino acids. The germline V and J ends were trimmed by 0 bases and 2 bases, with 8 bases remaining between them. Germline loops: CDR1 KGHSH, CDR2 LQKENI. CDR3 in amino acids: CASSPPVGAYEQYF. The CDR3 DNA reads TGTGCCAGCTCACCACCGGTGGGGGCCTACGAGCAGTACTTC.

The J gene is TRBJ2-1, the V gene TRBV18, with 13 positions matching TRBD2. Germline CDR1 is KGHSH and CDR2 is LQKENI. The trim removed 5 bases at V and 2 bases at J, leaving 15 bases unmatched. The CDR3 has 20 residues. In nucleotides, the CDR3 is TGTGCCAGCTCAGAGGGGCCGGGCCGGACTAGCGGGGGACCCTACAATGAGCAGTTCTTC. It translates to CASSEGPGRTSGGPYNEQFF. The whole variable domain, remainder taken from reference TRBV18 and TRBJ2-1, is NAGVMQNPRHLVRRRGQEARLRCSPMKGHSHVYWYRQLPEEGLKFMVYLQKENIIDESGMPKERFSAEFPKEGPSILRIQQVVRGDSAAYFCASSEGPGRTSGGPYNEQFFGPGTRLTVL.

The J gene is TRBJ1-1, the V gene TRBV5-4; D uncertain. Germline CDR1 and CDR2: SGHNT and YYREEE (reference sequence). The V gene lost 6 bases and the J gene lost 0 bases, with 12 bases spanning the gap. The CDR3 loop spans 14 amino acids. Here the CDR3 DNA reads TGTGCCAGCACCAAGGGCGGGCTGAACACTGAAGCTTTCTTT. This codes for CASTKGGLNTEAFF.

This clone was counted a single time. The chain uses TRBV6-1 and TRBJ2-3, with a weak D call TRBD2 (6 bases). The CDR3 loop spans 14 amino acids. The V gene lost 6 bases and the J gene lost 2 bases, with 12 bases spanning the gap. From germline, CDR1 is MNHNS and CDR2 SASEGT. The CDR3 loop is CASRGGVVTDTQYF. The CDR3 DNA is TGTGCCAGCAGGGGCGGGGTTGTCACAGATACGCAGTATTTT.